What follows are 32 T cell receptor beta chains derived from one specimen sequenced in a study of regulatory T cells in long-lasting Graves disease. TCR beta libraries were built with iRepertoire HTBI primers and Arm-PCR of CDR3 regions. TCRdb re-called the multiplex PCR reads through MiXCR, storing one row per CDR3 protein. The table lists about 460,000 distinct CDR3 sequences, about 20% of them singletons. Stated time point: persistent/refractory GD, antithyroid drugs over 5 years with positive TRAb. PBMCs were the source of the RNA used for TCR sequencing. The sequencing used peripheral blood mononuclear cells (PBMCs), collected when the disease was refractory, from a patient treated with antithyroid drugs. The source of these receptors is a female donor with Graves disease.

This clonotype was detected ten times or more. The chain recombines TRBV7-2 with TRBJ1-2; D gene ambiguous. CDR1 SGHTA and CDR2 FQGNSA come from the germline V gene. This CDR3 has 12 amino acids. Trimming pared 2 bases from V and 2 bases from J, leaving 3 bases between. The CDR3 here is CASSLSNYGYTF. In nucleotides, the CDR3 is TGTGCCAGCAGCTTATCAAACTATGGCTACACCTTC.

This sequence joins TRBV27 and TRBJ2-7, with TRBD2 as a possible D gene (5 bases). Trimming left V 3 bases short and J 0 bases short, with 12 bases between. CDR1 and CDR2 (germline): MNHEY, SMNVEV (reference sequence). The CDR3 is 15 amino acids. In nucleotides, the CDR3 is TGTGCCAGCAGTTTCGGACTGCTAAGCTCCTACGAGCAGTACTTC. This sequence encodes CASSFGLLSSYEQYF.

The chain uses TRBV7-2 and TRBJ2-1; 9 nucleotides align to TRBD2. Germline V gives CDR1 SGHTA, CDR2 FQGNSA. The CDR3 contains 17 residues. V trimming: 1 base; J trimming: 7 bases; junction bases outside the gene matches: 11. The CDR3: CASSLVRGGGRGNEQFF. Here the CDR3 DNA reads TGTGCCAGCAGCTTAGTGCGAGGGGGCGGGAGGGGTAATGAGCAGTTCTTC.

Ten or more counts support this clonotype. CDR3 nucleotides: TGTGCCAGCAGTGAAGTTAGTCAGCCCCAGCATTTT. It translates to CASSEVSQPQHF. This sequence joins TRBV28 and TRBJ1-5; D gene unclear. Per germline, CDR1 MDHEN and CDR2 SYDVKM. The CDR3 has 12 residues. V was clipped by 5 bases and J by 6 bases, with 8 bases between them.

This sequence joins TRBV30 and TRBJ1-1, with D perhaps matching TRBD1 (5 bases). Germline CDR1 GTSNPN, CDR2 SVGIG (reference sequence). V lost 3 bases, J lost 13 bases, and 15 bases lay in between. This CDR3 comprises 11 residues. The CDR3 sequence is CAWRASGQVFF. In nucleotides, the CDR3 is TGTGCCTGGAGGGCATCAGGGCAGGTTTTCTTT. Using reference TRBV30 and TRBJ1-1 for the parts outside the CDR3, the full variable domain is SQTIHQWPATLVQPVGSPLSLECTVEGTSNPNLYWYRQAAGRGLQLLFYSVGIGQISSEVPQNLSASRPQDRQFILSSKKLLLSDSGFYLCAWRASGQVFFGQGTRLTVV.

This clonotype was detected many times. The rearrangement joins TRBV7-2 to TRBJ2-4; 12 bases fit TRBD2. The germline V gene has CDR1 SGHTA and CDR2 FQGNSA. The ends lost 5 bases at V and 4 bases at J; junction bases unmatched: 6. This CDR3 is 16 amino acids long. The CDR3 reads CASSPLLAGGKNIQYF. DNA of the CDR3: TGTGCCAGCAGCCCCTTACTAGCGGGGGGAAAAAACATTCAGTACTTC.

The chain joins TRBV6-1 to TRBJ2-3; 8 positions agree with TRBD2. In germline, CDR1 is MNHNS, CDR2 SASEGT. The V and J ends lost 6 bases and 5 bases, in that order; junction bases with no gene match: 4. This CDR3 region has 13 residues. CDR3: CASSGGAVDTQYF. The DNA of the CDR3 is TGTGCCAGCAGCGGGGGGGCCGTAGATACGCAGTATTTT.

The genes are TRBV30 and TRBJ2-5; D might be TRBD1 (5 bases). The germline V gene has CDR1 GTSNPN and CDR2 SVGIG (reference sequence). This CDR3 spans 13 amino acids. Trimming removed 6 bases at V and 0 bases at J, with 11 bases between. This CDR3 is CACSPGYQETQYF. The CDR3 nucleotides are TGTGCCTGTTCCCCAGGGTACCAAGAGACCCAGTACTTC.

V usage is TRBV6-1 and J usage is TRBJ1-2; D gene uncertain. CDR1 and CDR2 from the germline V gene are MNHNS and SASEGT. The CDR3 extends over 13 amino acids. The V end lost 8 bases, the J end lost 4 bases, and 14 bases lay between the germline ends. The CDR3 here is CASGQTEFYGYTF. In DNA, the CDR3 is TGTGCCAGCGGCCAAACGGAATTCTATGGCTACACCTTC.

The V call is TRBV4-3, the J call TRBJ1-4; D might be TRBD1 (5 bases). The germline V gene encodes CDR1 LGHNA and CDR2 YSLEER. With 0 bases removed from V and 5 bases from J, the gap between germline ends came to 10 bases. The CDR3 loop spans 15 amino acids. The DNA of the CDR3 is TGCGCCAGCAGCCAAGATCGGGGGGGGAATGAAAAACTGTTTTTT. It is translated as CASSQDRGGNEKLFF.

This clonotype was found many times. The rearrangement uses TRBV11-3 and TRBJ2-5; 8 bases map to TRBD1. Germline V CDR1 and CDR2: SGHNT, YENEEA. V gave up 2 bases and J gave up 4 bases; unmatched junction bases: 3. The CDR3 covers 14 residues. The CDR3 region is CASSLWTGRETQYF. The DNA of the CDR3 is TGTGCCAGCAGCTTATGGACAGGGCGAGAGACCCAGTACTTC.

In this sample, this clonotype turned up many times. V gene TRBV6-1 combines with J gene TRBJ2-7; D call uncertain. The V and J ends lost 10 bases and 5 bases respectively, with 15 bases between them. Germline values: CDR1 MNHNS, CDR2 SASEGT. CDR3 size: 12 residues. CDR3 amino acids: CATEMGSHEQYF. As DNA, the CDR3 is TGTGCCACCGAGATGGGGTCCCACGAGCAGTACTTC.

This clonotype was counted at least ten times. This chain uses TRBV12-3 or TRBV12-4 with TRBJ1-4; TRBD1 matches at 7 bases. This CDR3 region has 14 residues. Unmatched junction bases numbered 6, after V lost 5 bases and J lost 6 bases. The CDR3 DNA follows: TGTGCCAGCAGTAGACAGGGTGGGGATGAAAAACTGTTTTTT. The encoded protein is CASSRQGGDEKLFF.

This clonotype has at least ten counts. The rearrangement joins TRBV12-3 or TRBV12-4 to TRBJ1-4, with D possibly TRBD1 on 5 matching bases. The CDR3 length is 14 residues. V dropped 5 bases and J dropped 4 bases, with 11 bases sitting between them. The CDR3 sequence: CASSRDRNNEKLFF. CDR3 DNA sequence: TGTGCCAGCAGTCGCGACAGAAATAATGAAAAACTGTTTTTT.

The chain recombines TRBV20-1 with TRBJ2-7, with D possibly called TRBD1 or TRBD2 (6 bases each). V lost 2 bases to trimming and J lost 2 bases, with 16 bases between them. The length of the CDR3 is 15 residues. Germline CDR1 is DFQATT and CDR2 is SNEGSKA (reference sequence). This CDR3 reads CSARTQGTATYEQYF. In nucleotides, the CDR3 is TGCAGTGCTAGAACCCAGGGGACTGCTACCTACGAGCAGTACTTC.

The chain recombines TRBV30 with TRBJ1-5; the D is unclear. The CDR3 runs to 13 residues. V was shortened by 0 bases and J by 1 base, with 4 bases between the two germline ends. Per germline, CDR1 GTSNPN and CDR2 SVGIG (reference sequence). The CDR3 protein is CAWSVRSNQPQHF. The CDR3 nucleotides read TGTGCCTGGAGTGTGCGAAGCAATCAGCCCCAGCATTTT.

The V call is TRBV29-1, the J call TRBJ2-1; tentative D call: TRBD1 (6 bases). The CDR3 sequence is 10 residues long. The germline gives CDR1 SQVTM, CDR2 ANQGSEA. Trimming took off 2 bases at V and 13 bases at J, with 9 bases between the two ends. The CDR3 here is CSVEMTGQFF. In DNA, the CDR3 is TGCAGCGTTGAAATGACAGGTCAGTTCTTC.

This clonotype has a count of ten or more. The rearrangement joins TRBV28 to TRBJ2-5; TRBD1 might be the D (5 bases). The better agreement between TRBJ2-4 and the DNA end casts doubt on the J call. Germline values: CDR1 MDHEN, CDR2 SYDVKM. CDR3 length: 13 residues. The CDR3 region is CASSLGPQDIQYF. The CDR3 nucleotides are TGTGCCAGCAGTCTGGGGCCCCAGGACATTCAGTACTTC.

The V call is TRBV18, the J call TRBJ1-2, with 7 bases matching TRBD1. The germline gives CDR1 KGHSH, CDR2 LQKENI. Trimming at V came to 1 base and at J to 6 bases, leaving 5 bases not matched to a gene. This CDR3 comprises 14 residues. CDR3 sequence (DNA): TGTGCCAGCTCACCACGGACAGGAGACAATGGCTACACCTTC. Protein sequence: CASSPRTGDNGYTF.

The chain uses TRBV27 and TRBJ2-7; 7 nucleotides agree with TRBD2. The CDR3 runs 14 residues. Germline CDR1 and CDR2: MNHEY and SMNVEV (reference sequence). The V and J ends lost 6 bases and 3 bases, in that order; junction bases with no gene match: 8. The CDR3 bases are TGTGCCAGCAGCCTTCGGGGGGTGGGCTACGAGCAGTACTTC. Its translation: CASSLRGVGYEQYF.

This clonotype was observed a handful of times. The junction does not match germline at one end; this may be a read error. The CDR3: CASSQLVLASYQEAQYF. The DNA for the CDR3 is TGTGCCAGCAGCCAATTGGTACTAGCTTCGTACCAAGAGGCCCAGTACTTC. The chain recombines TRBV3-1 with TRBJ2-5; a possible D gene is TRBD2 (6 bases). Germline V gives CDR1 LGHDT, CDR2 YNNKEL (reference sequence). This CDR3 region has 17 residues.

This clonotype was seen repeatedly, ten times or more. This sequence joins TRBV13 and TRBJ1-2, with D uncertain. The germline V gene encodes CDR1 PRHDT and CDR2 FYEKMQ (reference sequence). This CDR3 region has 16 residues. Trimming left V 2 bases short and J 0 bases short, with 13 bases between. The CDR3 reads CASSLRGRQANYGYTF. The CDR3 DNA reads TGTGCCAGCAGCTTAAGAGGCAGACAAGCTAACTATGGCTACACCTTC.

This clonotype has more than one count but fewer than ten. The chain has TRBV7-3 and TRBJ2-4; D is possibly TRBD1 (6 bases). The CDR3 spans 14 residues. Trimming removed 5 bases at V and 6 bases at J, with 14 bases between. Germline V gives CDR1 SGHTA, CDR2 FQGTGA. CDR3 residues: CASSAAGEGNIQYF. CDR3 sequence (DNA): TGTGCCAGCAGCGCGGCAGGGGAAGGAAACATTCAGTACTTC. The entire variable domain, with the rest obtained from reference TRBV7-3 and TRBJ2-4, is as follows: GAGVSQTPSNKVTEKGKYVELRCDPISGHTALYWYRQSLGQGPEFLIYFQGTGAADDSGLPNDRFFAVRPEGSVSTLKIQRTERGDSAVYLCASSAAGEGNIQYFGAGTRLSVL.

V gene TRBV7-9 combines with J gene TRBJ1-2; D might be TRBD1 (6 bases). The CDR3 contains 14 residues. The germline V and J ends were trimmed by 5 bases and 4 bases, with 14 bases remaining between them. CDR1 is SEHNR and CDR2 is FQNEAQ in the germline V gene (reference sequence). The CDR3 loop is CASSATGQPYGYTF. For the CDR3, the DNA is TGTGCCAGCAGCGCAACTGGACAGCCCTATGGCTACACCTTC.

This clonotype was counted ten times or more. The chain joins TRBV19 to TRBJ2-2; D unclear. CDR1 is LNHDA and CDR2 is SQIVND in the germline V gene (reference sequence). V lost 6 bases to trimming and J lost 0 bases, with 8 bases between them. This CDR3 comprises 14 residues. CDR3 nucleotides: TGTGCCAGTAGCCAAGGGTCGAACACCGGGGAGCTGTTTTTT. Translation gives CASSQGSNTGELFF.

This clonotype was recorded at least ten times. The V call is TRBV6-5, the J call TRBJ2-5; D may be TRBD1 (6 bases). CDR1 is MNHEY, CDR2 SVGAGI, per germline. The V end lost 2 bases, the J end lost 5 bases, and 15 bases lay between the germline ends. The CDR3 covers 15 residues. The CDR3 sequence is CASSYQGTRMETQYF. The CDR3 DNA reads TGTGCCAGCAGTTACCAGGGGACGCGAATGGAGACCCAGTACTTC.

V usage is TRBV29-1 and J usage is TRBJ1-5; 7 nucleotides match TRBD1. This CDR3 has 14 residues. V shed 0 bases and J 4 bases; nucleotides not matched to a gene: 3. Germline CDR1 is SQVTM and CDR2 is ANQGSEA. The CDR3 is CSVEESGGNQPQHF. The CDR3 coding sequence is TGCAGCGTTGAAGAATCAGGGGGAAATCAGCCCCAGCATTTT.

The rearrangement uses TRBV6-5 and TRBJ2-1; no reliable D call. Germline V gene data show CDR1 as MNHEY and CDR2 as SVGAGI. The CDR3 loop spans 13 amino acids. Between the trimmed V and J ends, which lost 0 bases and 7 bases, there was a span of 7 bases. As DNA, the CDR3 is TGTGCCAGCAGTTACTCGCGGTCTAATGAGCAGTTCTTC. Translation: CASSYSRSNEQFF.

The chain has TRBV7-8 and TRBJ2-2; D may correspond to TRBD1 or TRBD2 (5 bases each). The length of the CDR3 is 13 residues. Germline V gene sequence: CDR1 SGHVS, CDR2 FQNEAQ. V shed 5 bases and J shed 6 bases, with 10 bases lying between them. In DNA form, the CDR3 reads TGTGCCAGCAGCGTGGGACGGGCCGGGGAGCTGTTTTTT. Protein: CASSVGRAGELFF. Supplemented by reference TRBV7-8 and TRBJ2-2, the full variable domain reads GAGVSQSPRYKVAKRGQDVALRCDPISGHVSLFWYQQALGQGPEFLTYFQNEAQLDKSGLPSDRFFAERPEGSVSTLKIQRTQQEDSAVYLCASSVGRAGELFFGEGSRLTVL.

As regards this clonotype: This may be a read error: a much more frequent sequence differs by one nucleotide. The chain couples TRBV28 to TRBJ1-2; 10 bases line up with TRBD1. Germline loops: CDR1 MDHEN, CDR2 SYDVKM. V shed 6 bases and J 4 bases; nucleotides not matched to a gene: 5. This CDR3 region has 14 residues. The DNA of the CDR3 is TGTGCCAGCAGGCCCGGGACAGGGGTCTATGGCTACACCTTC. Translating gives CASRPGTGVYGYTF.

Regarding this clonotype: At one boundary the junction diverges from the germline segment, which might be a read error. The chain has TRBV5-1 and TRBJ2-7; TRBD2 matches at 9 bases. The CDR3 contains 16 residues. From germline, CDR1 is SGHRS and CDR2 YFSETQ. The CDR3 loop is CASSSGLASSGYGQYF. The CDR3 bases are TGCGCCAGCAGCTCGGGACTAGCCTCCTCTGGCTACGGGCAGTACTTC. Full variable domain (remainder filled in from reference TRBV5-1 and TRBJ2-7): KAGVTQTPRYLIKTRGQQVTLSCSPISGHRSVSWYQQTPGQGLQFLFEYFSETQRNKGNFPGRFSGRQFSNSRSEMNVSTLELGDSALYLCASSSGLASSGYGQYFGPGTRLTVT.

This clonotype was observed many times. The V call is TRBV11-2, the J call TRBJ2-5, with a tentative D call TRBD1 (6 bases). Germline CDR1 reads SGHAT; CDR2 reads FQNNGV. The CDR3 runs to 13 residues. The V gene lost 7 bases and the J gene lost 3 bases, with 12 bases spanning the gap. As DNA, the CDR3 is TGTGCCAGCAAGTTTTCAGGGGAAGAGACCCAGTACTTC. This sequence encodes CASKFSGEETQYF.